One and the same sample provided the 28 T cell receptor beta chains below, sequenced in a study of cytomegalovirus exposure and HLA in healthy donors. Use of 60 Vbeta and 13 Jbeta primers characterized the PCR. The repertoire was sequenced with immunoSEQ multiplex PCR; TCRdb's copy has only in-frame clones and lacks some. The sample lists about 130,000 clones; less than 80% were seen once. Material: PBMCs. The receptors shown here come from a man aged 35-49 years in good health and CMV-seropositive.

The sample holds a few counts of this clone. The chain links TRBV6-6 to TRBJ1-3, with D perhaps matching TRBD1 (6 bases). The CDR3 has 15 amino acids. Trimming removed 5 bases at V and 0 bases at J, with 11 bases between. CDR1 MNHNY and CDR2 SVGAGI come from the germline V gene (reference sequence). CDR3 bases: TGTGCCAGCAGTCAGGGGTCCGCCTCTGGAAACACCATATATTTT. This gives the protein CASSQGSASGNTIYF.

V gene TRBV6-6 combines with J gene TRBJ2-2, with 9 bases lining up with TRBD1. Trimming at V came to 7 bases and at J to 3 bases, leaving 3 bases not matched to a gene. The CDR3 runs 14 residues. Per germline, CDR1 MNHNY and CDR2 SVGAGI (reference sequence). CDR3 nucleotide sequence: TGTGCCAGCACCTGGACAGGGGACACCGGGGAGCTGTTTTTT. Translating gives CASTWTGDTGELFF.

The chain employs TRBV28 and TRBJ1-4, with D hard to call. Trimming left V 2 bases short and J 8 bases short, with 9 bases between. The CDR3 has 13 residues. From germline, CDR1 is MDHEN and CDR2 SYDVKM. The CDR3 is CASSLAGGEKLFF. The CDR3, as DNA: TGTGCCAGCAGTTTAGCTGGAGGCGAAAAACTGTTTTTT.

The V and J genes are TRBV11-2 and TRBJ1-6, with D possibly being TRBD1 (6 bases). V was pared by 0 bases and J by 7 bases, with 19 bases between. The CDR3 has 18 amino acids. CDR1 and CDR2 from the germline V gene are SGHAT and FQNNGV. The CDR3 protein is CASSLEGGQGLYNSPLHF. In nucleotides, the CDR3 is TGTGCCAGCAGCTTAGAGGGCGGCCAGGGGCTTTACAATTCACCCCTCCACTTT.

The chain combines TRBV7-6 with TRBJ2-2; 9 nucleotides line up with TRBD2. Germline V gene lookup returns CDR1 SGHVS and CDR2 FNYEAQ. With V trimmed by 4 bases and J by 7 bases, 10 bases remained unmatched. This CDR3 is 16 amino acids long. The DNA for the CDR3 is TGTGCCAGCAGCTACTATAGCGGGAGAAGTGGCGGGGAGCTGTTTTTT. Encoded protein: CASSYYSGRSGGELFF.

V gene TRBV6-5 combines with J gene TRBJ2-7, with 8 nucleotides matching TRBD1. The CDR3 covers 14 residues. Germline CDR1 reads MNHEY; CDR2 reads SVGAGI. Trimming cost V 7 bases and J 2 bases; bases outside gene matches: 7. The CDR3 DNA reads as TGTGCCAGCAAGCGGACAGGGTTCCCCTACGAGCAGTACTTC. It encodes CASKRTGFPYEQYF.

This chain uses TRBV28 with TRBJ2-5, with 7 bases identical to TRBD2. This CDR3 is 15 amino acids long. V was pared by 4 bases and J by 1 base, with 6 bases of the junction left unmatched. From germline, CDR1 is MDHEN and CDR2 SYDVKM. This chain's CDR3 is CASSSRGGTQETQYF. The CDR3 bases are TGTGCCAGCAGTTCCCGCGGGGGAACCCAAGAGACCCAGTACTTC.

The gene calls are TRBV7-9 and TRBJ1-2, with D tentatively TRBD1 (6 bases). V was clipped by 11 bases and J by 2 bases, with 12 bases between them. Germline assignment: CDR1 SEHNR and CDR2 FQNEAQ (reference sequence). The CDR3 is 12 amino acids. Here the CDR3 reads CAGTDSNYGYTF. CDR3 in DNA: TGTGCCGGGACGGACAGCAACTATGGCTACACCTTC.

This clone was seen only a few times. The chain carries TRBV29-1 and TRBJ2-7; no firm D call. Germline V gene data show CDR1 as SQVTM and CDR2 as ANQGSEA. V lost 4 bases, J lost 0 bases, and 7 bases lay in between. The length of the CDR3 is 12 residues. CDR3 amino acids: CSVGLSSYEQYF. The CDR3 nucleotides read TGCAGCGTTGGACTGAGCTCCTACGAGCAGTACTTC.

V is TRBV5-1 and J is TRBJ2-3; D is undetermined. The CDR3 has 14 amino acids. Trimming took 4 bases from V and 2 from J, leaving 11 bases between them. Germline CDR1 is SGHRS and CDR2 is YFSETQ. CDR3 residues: CASSTLPTTDTQYF. The CDR3 nucleotides are TGCGCCAGCAGCACCCTGCCTACCACAGATACGCAGTATTTT.

The J gene is TRBJ2-7, the V gene TRBV28, with TRBD2 identical over 7 bases. Germline assignment: CDR1 MDHEN and CDR2 SYDVKM. The junction had 10 bases not matched to a gene; V was cut back by 10 bases and J by 1 base. The CDR3 covers 14 residues. The DNA of the CDR3 is TGTGCCACGCATAGGGGCGGGAGTTCCTACGAGCAGTACTTC. The encoded protein is CATHRGGSSYEQYF.

The rearrangement joins TRBV29-1 to TRBJ2-5, with no clear D. CDR3 length: 14 residues. The germline V gene encodes CDR1 SQVTM and CDR2 ANQGSEA. Trimming removed 2 bases from V and 4 bases from J, with 14 bases in between. This CDR3 reads CSVEPQQTGETQYF. The CDR3 nucleotides read TGCAGCGTTGAACCCCAACAGACCGGAGAGACCCAGTACTTC.

The chain couples TRBV5-8 to TRBJ2-6; D gene ambiguous. V was shortened by 4 bases and J by 0 bases, with 17 bases between the two germline ends. The germline V gene encodes CDR1 SGHTS and CDR2 YDEGEE. This CDR3 has 18 amino acids. The CDR3 DNA reads TGTGCCAGCAGCCTCGAACACGGAGTAAGCTCTGGGGCCAACGTCCTGACTTTC. Amino acid sequence: CASSLEHGVSSGANVLTF.

The sample holds a few counts of this clone. V usage is TRBV19 and J usage is TRBJ2-3, with 15 bases aligning to TRBD2. Germline V gives CDR1 LNHDA, CDR2 SQIVND (reference sequence). Unmatched junction bases numbered 7, after V lost 11 bases and J lost 4 bases. The CDR3 covers 15 residues. CDR3 protein: CAVAGLAGGADTQYF. The CDR3 region has the DNA TGTGCCGTAGCCGGACTAGCGGGAGGGGCAGATACGCAGTATTTT.

J is TRBJ2-1 and V is TRBV5-8; D not certain. Germline lookup yields CDR1 SGHTS and CDR2 YDEGEE. V was trimmed by 0 bases and J by 8 bases, leaving 9 bases between them. There are 13 residues in the CDR3. This chain's CDR3 is CASSLGLPHEQFF. CDR3 DNA sequence: TGTGCCAGCAGCTTGGGGCTGCCCCATGAGCAGTTCTTC.

The V call is TRBV5-1, the J call TRBJ1-2; the match to TRBD1 covers 10 bases. The CDR3 runs to 15 residues. Unmatched junction bases numbered 2, after V lost 1 base and J lost 2 bases. Germline-derived CDR1 and CDR2 are SGHRS and YFSETQ. In DNA form, the CDR3 reads TGCGCCAGCAGCTTGTCGGGACAGGGGAACTATGGCTACACCTTC. Protein sequence: CASSLSGQGNYGYTF. Using reference TRBV5-1 and TRBJ1-2 for the parts outside the CDR3, the full variable domain is KAGVTQTPRYLIKTRGQQVTLSCSPISGHRSVSWYQQTPGQGLQFLFEYFSETQRNKGNFPGRFSGRQFSNSRSEMNVSTLELGDSALYLCASSLSGQGNYGYTFGSGTRLTVV.

This chain uses TRBV10-3 with TRBJ2-1; 9 bases align to TRBD1. Germline V gene sequence: CDR1 ENHRY, CDR2 SYGVKD. The length of the CDR3 is 13 residues. The V and J ends lost 9 bases and 5 bases, in that order; junction bases with no gene match: 5. The CDR3 DNA follows: TGTGCCATAACAGGGGGCGACCACAATGAGCAGTTCTTC. Protein: CAITGGDHNEQFF.

This clone was observed a handful of times. The gene calls are TRBV7-3 and TRBJ1-1; 10 bases fit TRBD1. Germline lookup yields CDR1 SGHTA and CDR2 FQGTGA. The CDR3 covers 17 residues. The J segment lost 1 base and the V segment lost 5 bases, leaving 10 bases of the junction unmatched. The CDR3 region is CASSPRATGGRNTEAFF. The CDR3 DNA reads as TGTGCCAGCAGCCCACGGGCGACAGGGGGCCGGAACACTGAAGCTTTCTTT.

The chain joins TRBV5-6 to TRBJ2-7; D not resolved. The CDR3 covers 14 residues. Germline CDR1 reads SGHDT; CDR2 reads YYEEEE. The V end was cut by 6 bases, the J end by 2 bases, with 15 bases between. The CDR3 region has the DNA TGTGCCAGCACCTCCACCGACACAGCCTACGAGCAGTACTTC. Translating gives CASTSTDTAYEQYF.

V usage is TRBV5-4 and J usage is TRBJ1-1, with D possibly TRBD1 on 6 matching bases. Germline lookup yields CDR1 SGHNT and CDR2 YYREEE (reference sequence). The CDR3 sequence is 15 residues long. V lost 0 bases, J lost 4 bases, and 13 bases lay in between. CDR3 protein: CASSLGGQRATEAFF. CDR3 nucleotides: TGTGCCAGCAGCTTGGGAGGACAGCGCGCCACTGAAGCTTTCTTT.

This clone was recorded a few times. The chain uses TRBV11-2 and TRBJ2-1; 10 positions match TRBD2. Trimming took 2 bases from V and 5 from J; bases not matched to a gene: 3. The CDR3 length is 15 residues. Looked up from germline, CDR1 is SGHAT and CDR2 is FQNNGV. CDR3 in DNA: TGTGCCAGCAGCTTAACTAGCGGGGACCACAATGAGCAGTTCTTC. The encoded protein is CASSLTSGDHNEQFF.

The chain uses TRBV27 and TRBJ2-1; TRBD2 agrees at 12 bases. Trimming took 6 bases from V and 3 from J; bases not matched to a gene: 3. The CDR3 contains 15 residues. Germline V gives CDR1 MNHEY, CDR2 SMNVEV (reference sequence). The CDR3 is CASSRTSGVYNEQFF. The CDR3 DNA reads as TGTGCCAGCAGCCGGACTAGCGGGGTCTACAATGAGCAGTTCTTC.

CDR3 amino acids: CASTTSSGETQYF. In nucleotides, the CDR3 is TGTGCCAGCACCACTAGCTCCGGGGAGACCCAGTACTTC. The genes are TRBV11-2 and TRBJ2-5; D might be TRBD2 (6 bases). The V and J ends lost 7 bases and 5 bases respectively, with 14 bases between them. Per the germline V gene, CDR1 is SGHAT and CDR2 is FQNNGV. The length of the CDR3 is 13 residues.

V usage is TRBV30 and J usage is TRBJ1-1, with 7 bases identical to TRBD1. With V trimmed by 4 bases and J by 6 bases, 5 bases remained unmatched. Per the germline V gene, CDR1 is GTSNPN and CDR2 is SVGIG (reference sequence). The CDR3 has 12 amino acids. CDR3 loop: CAWTGGFAEAFF. CDR3 bases: TGTGCCTGGACAGGGGGATTCGCTGAAGCTTTCTTT.

CDR3 loop: CASSLEGRHTEAFF. The CDR3 coding sequence is TGCGCCAGCAGCTTGGAGGGGAGGCACACTGAAGCTTTCTTT. The chain employs TRBV5-1 and TRBJ1-1; D might be TRBD1 (5 bases). The CDR3 has 14 amino acids. Between the trimmed V and J ends, which lost 0 bases and 3 bases, there was a span of 9 bases. From germline, CDR1 is SGHRS and CDR2 YFSETQ.

The V and J genes are TRBV19 and TRBJ2-2, with 13 nucleotides matching TRBD2. Germline V lookup: CDR1 LNHDA, CDR2 SQIVND (reference sequence). The CDR3 spans 17 residues. With 6 bases clipped from V and 7 bases from J, the junction kept 11 bases outside the gene matches. CDR3 nucleotides: TGTGCCAGTAGCATACTAGCGGGGGGGCCATCTTTCGGGGAGCTGTTTTTT. It translates to CASSILAGGPSFGELFF.

The V and J genes are TRBV6-5 and TRBJ1-5; 8 bases line up with TRBD1. Germline values: CDR1 MNHEY, CDR2 SVGAGI. The CDR3 has 12 residues. V shed 8 bases and J 6 bases; nucleotides not matched to a gene: 3. For the CDR3, the DNA is TGTGCCAGCGACAGGGGTTTTCAGCCCCAGCATTTT. Translation gives CASDRGFQPQHF.

This clone was counted a single time. This chain links TRBV27 with TRBJ1-5; a possible D gene is TRBD1 (6 bases). The CDR3 totals 16 residues. Deletions cut 5 bases from V and 1 base from J, with 15 bases between. Germline CDR1 reads MNHEY; CDR2 reads SMNVEV (reference sequence). The CDR3 DNA follows: TGTGCCAGCAGTAAACAGGGCCGGGGAAGCAATCAGCCCCAGCATTTT. Amino acid sequence: CASSKQGRGSNQPQHF.